The clone carrying this TCR beta chain occurred a few times. Produced via immunoSEQ multiplex PCR; TCRdb's table is partial and in-frame only. The data show approximately 190,000 clones, with roughly 87% seen just once and approximately 6.5% held by the top ten. The sample originates from a study of blood T cell repertoires in COVID-19. Trimming removed 6 bases from V and 5 bases from J; junction bases left unmatched: 7. The CDR3 extends over 14 amino acids. The V gene's germline CDR1 is SGHRS and CDR2 YFSETQ. The chain joins TRBV5-1 to TRBJ1-2; TRBD1 matches at 10 bases. The material sequenced was peripheral blood. The TCR sequence derives from a woman between 40 and 50 years old with acute or convalescent COVID-19. In nucleotides, the CDR3 is TGCGCCAGCACTGGGGGGACAGGGGTATATGGCTACACCTTC. Translation: CASTGGTGVYGYTF. The complete variable domain, with remaining parts taken from reference TRBV5-1 and TRBJ1-2, reads KAGVTQTPRYLIKTRGQQVTLSCSPISGHRSVSWYQQTPGQGLQFLFEYFSETQRNKGNFPGRFSGRQFSNSRSEMNVSTLELGDSALYLCASTGGTGVYGYTFGSGTRLTVV.